This is a list of T cell receptor beta chains from one sample in a study of blood T cell repertoires in COVID-19. Repertoires were generated with immunoSEQ multiplex PCR, while TCRdb's copy carries only in-frame clones and drops some. The sample carries around 200,000 clones, more than 65% recorded once. Sequencing was carried out using peripheral blood. Every receptor here comes from a human donor with acute or convalescent COVID-19. The donor label of this sample is uncertain. The CDR3 runs from the conserved cysteine through the conserved F or W. Fields, in order: V gene, J gene, D gene, CDR3 DNA, CDR3 protein. D genes are given only for firm matches.

TRBV28	TRBJ2-7	TRBD2	TGTGCCAGCAGTTGGGGGGAGGGGGAGCAGTACTTC	CASSWGEGEQYF
TRBV6-5	TRBJ2-2	TRBD1	TGTGCCAGCAGGGTGGGACAGGGGTCCGGGGAGCTGTTTTTT	CASRVGQGSGELFF
TRBV19	TRBJ1-1	TRBD1	TGTGCCAGTAGTCCACAGGGGGGGAACACTGAAGCTTTCTTT	CASSPQGGNTEAFF
TRBV28	TRBJ2-3	NA	TGTGCCACCACAGGCTCTAGCACAGATACGCAGTATTTT	CATTGSSTDTQYF
TRBV3-1/TRBV3-2	TRBJ2-7	TRBD2	TGTGCCAGCAGCCGAAAATCGACTAGCGGGGGCTACGAGCAGTACTTC	CASSRKSTSGGYEQYF
TRBV5-1	TRBJ1-5	NA	TGCGCCAGCAGCTGGGGGGAAGGGAGCAATCAGCCCCAGCATTTT	CASSWGEGSNQPQHF
TRBV7-2	TRBJ2-2	NA	TGTGCCAGCAGCTCCGCGGGACTCAACACCGGGGAGCTGTTTTTT	CASSSAGLNTGELFF
TRBV11-3	TRBJ2-3	NA	TGTGCCAGCAGCCCCCGTCGCGGGCAAGCCACAGATACGCAGTATTTT	CASSPRRGQATDTQYF
TRBV15	TRBJ2-5	NA	TGTGCCACCAGCAGAGGGGCAAGGCGGGTAGAGACCCAGTACTTC	CATSRGARRVETQYF
TRBV3-1/TRBV3-2	TRBJ1-2	TRBD1	TGTGCCAGCAGCCAGGGACAGGGTGGCTACACCTTC	CASSQGQGGYTF
TRBV12-3/TRBV12-4	TRBJ1-2	NA	TGTGCCAGCAGTTTTCAGGAGGGTGGCTACACCTTC	CASSFQEGGYTF
TRBV5-8	TRBJ1-3	TRBD1	TGTGCCAGCGGGACAGGTTCGGGTGGAAACACCATATATTTT	CASGTGSGGNTIYF